The 10 T cell receptor beta chains in this list originate from one sample, sequenced in a study of T cell repertoires in cytomegalovirus infection. No cognate antigen is known for these TCRs. TCRdb redid the calling of the reads with MiXCR, one entry per CDR3 protein. The top ten clones hold 50% of a sample with tens of thousands of distinct CDR3 sequences, 20% to 30% of them seen once. The material sequenced was CD8+ T cells from cultured PBMCs, taken from culture after CMV antigen stimulation. The receptors shown here come from a human donor in good health (CMV status not recorded). Some clones in this sample may be carry-over from other donors' samples.

The genes are TRBV7-4 and TRBJ2-1; 11 nucleotides match TRBD2. V was clipped by 2 bases and J by 7 bases; unmatched bases: 13. In germline, CDR1 is SGHVT, CDR2 SQSDAQ. The CDR3 contains 18 residues. The chain's CDR3 is CASSLMLAGGRQDNEQFF. The CDR3 nucleotides read TGTGCCAGCAGCTTAATGTTAGCGGGAGGGCGGCAGGATAATGAGCAGTTCTTC. The entire variable domain, with the rest obtained from reference TRBV7-4 and TRBJ2-1, is as follows: GAGVSQSPRYKVAKRGRDVALRCDSISGHVTLYWYRQTLGQGSEVLTYSQSDAQRDKSGRPSGRFSAERPERSVSTLKIQRTEQGDSAVYLCASSLMLAGGRQDNEQFFGPGTRLTVL.

As for this clonotype: The junction and the germline gene differ at one end; a read error may be behind it. The chain carries TRBV7-6 and TRBJ2-1; the D gene could be TRBD1 or TRBD2 (6 bases each). The CDR3 sequence is 19 residues long. CDR1 is SGHVS and CDR2 is FNYEAQ in the germline V gene. The CDR3 nucleotides read TGTGCTAGCAGCTTAGCCTCAAGTGGGTGGAGGGGGGCCTACAATGAGCAGTTCTTC. Translation gives CASSLASSGWRGAYNEQFF.

The chain joins TRBV4-3 to TRBJ1-2; TRBD1 matches 7 bases. The trim removed 2 bases at V and 8 bases at J, leaving 8 bases unmatched. Germline V gene sequence: CDR1 LGHNA, CDR2 YSLEER. The CDR3 loop spans 14 amino acids. The CDR3 sequence: CASSQLAGGEGYTF. CDR3 nucleotide sequence: TGCGCCAGCAGCCAATTGGCAGGGGGGGAAGGCTACACCTTC.

Points on this clonotype: Germline and junction disagree at one end, which may indicate a read error. This chain connects TRBV7-3 to TRBJ2-3; 11 bases are shared with TRBD2. CDR3 size: 16 residues. Germline V lookup: CDR1 SGHTA, CDR2 FQGTGA. In DNA, the CDR3 is TGTGGCAGCAGCTTAAATAGCGGGGGGGCAAAGGATACGCAGTATTTT. Amino acids: CGSSLNSGGAKDTQYF.

The sample holds many counts of this clonotype. The chain recombines TRBV5-4 with TRBJ1-2; TRBD1 is a possible D gene (5 bases). The CDR3 covers 15 residues. V lost 3 bases and J lost 3, with 15 bases in between. The V gene's germline CDR1 is SGHNT and CDR2 YYREEE (reference sequence). The CDR3 loop reads CASSWPGSADYGYTF. CDR3 coding DNA: TGTGCCAGCAGCTGGCCAGGGTCCGCGGACTATGGCTACACCTTC.

This clonotype was detected only a few times. The chain has TRBV7-8 and TRBJ1-2, with D perhaps TRBD1 (6 bases). CDR1 and CDR2 (germline): SGHVS, FQNEAQ. V dropped 5 bases and J dropped 8 bases, with 12 bases sitting between them. The CDR3 sequence is 12 residues long. CDR3 residues: CASSPQGEGYTF. The DNA for the CDR3 is TGTGCCAGCAGCCCACAGGGTGAAGGCTACACCTTC.

The V gene is TRBV4-3, the J gene TRBJ2-7; 8 bases map to TRBD2. Looked up from germline, CDR1 is LGHNA and CDR2 is YSLEER. This CDR3 comprises 18 residues. V was clipped by 2 bases and J by 6 bases; unmatched bases: 18. CDR3 nucleotides: TGCGCCAGCAGCCAACGCTTTATATTAGGACTAGCTTTCGCCGAGCAGTACTTC. As protein: CASSQRFILGLAFAEQYF.

This clonotype was counted ten times or more. The chain uses TRBV10-3 and TRBJ2-1, with TRBD2 matching 7 bases. This CDR3 has 16 residues. V lost 0 bases and J lost 2; bases outside the gene matches: 4. Germline lookup yields CDR1 ENHRY and CDR2 SYGVKD. CDR3 sequence reads: CAISESMAGAYNEQFF. CDR3 coding DNA: TGTGCCATCAGTGAGTCGATGGCGGGAGCCTACAATGAGCAGTTCTTC.

The chain links TRBV20-1 to TRBJ1-2; D gene ambiguous. Trimming pared 2 bases from V and 0 bases from J, leaving 16 bases between. The germline V gene encodes CDR1 DFQATT and CDR2 SNEGSKA (reference sequence). The CDR3 is 16 residues long. The CDR3 protein is CSARTPPAGSNYGYTF. The CDR3 region has the DNA TGCAGTGCTAGAACACCCCCGGCCGGGTCTAACTATGGCTACACCTTC.

This clonotype has only a few counts. V usage is TRBV4-3 and J usage is TRBJ1-2, with 9 bases fitting TRBD1. Germline V CDR1 and CDR2: LGHNA, YSLEER. V lost 2 bases to trimming and J lost 4 bases; unmatched junction nucleotides: 14. The CDR3 is 18 amino acids. CDR3: CASSQNPGQGIGSYGYTF. CDR3 nucleotide sequence: TGCGCCAGCAGCCAAAACCCGGGACAGGGTATCGGAAGCTATGGCTACACCTTC.